This note documents a single TCR beta chain sequence. The entry originates in a study of blood T cell repertoires in COVID-19. Assay used: immunoSEQ multiplex PCR; TCRdb lists only in-frame clones, some missing. The data show some 200,000 clones, more than 70% seen once. Germline CDR1 and CDR2: PRHDT and FYEKMQ (reference sequence). Trimming removed 5 bases from V and 5 bases from J, with 15 bases in between. This CDR3 comprises 14 residues. The gene calls are TRBV13 and TRBJ1-1; TRBD1 might be the D (5 bases). Input material: peripheral blood. The clonotype originates from a man between 40 and 49 years old with active or convalescent COVID-19. The CDR3 DNA is TGTGCCAGCAGCCCAAGCACAGGTTTGACTGAAGCTTTCTTT. It codes for CASSPSTGLTEAFF.